The sequence of this TCR beta chain was determined in a study of T cell responses to AZD1222 COVID-19 vaccine. The method was immunoSEQ multiplex PCR; TCRdb's version includes in-frame clones alone and lacks a portion of them. The profile shows approximately 110,000 clones, approximately 84% of them singletons. This clone was detected a few times. Its antigen is currently unknown. V lost 5 bases and J 5 bases, leaving 10 bases between the germline ends. Germline-derived CDR1 and CDR2 are SGHVS and FQNEAQ. The CDR3 covers 13 residues. Study findings and constraints: The number of AZD1222 recipients seropositive at baseline was only six. After the peak T cell response, and only then, were repertoires sampled. With two AZD1222 doses given, Spike-specific TCR breadth and depth both rose.

The clonotype comes from an adult in good health. This chain connects TRBV7-8 to TRBJ2-4; no clear D gene. The material was peripheral blood, obtained on day 0 of AZD1222 vaccination. The CDR3 nucleotides are TGTGCCAGCAGCCCACGGACCGAAAACATTCAGTACTTC. It is translated as CASSPRTENIQYF.